This TCR beta chain was sequenced in a study of blood T cell repertoires in COVID-19 (TCRdb year 2020). For context, the study as a whole: Collaborator samples came from the United States, Italy and Spain and covered acute and convalescent phases of COVID-19. Deeply sampled blood TCRbeta repertoires from subjects exposed to, actively infected with, or recovered from COVID-19 were included in the dataset. The sample metadata nearly always contained a de-identified subject ID, COVID-19 status, age in years and sex. Where HLA class I and class II types were available, the types were taken from metadata supplied by the sample provider, not from assay-based typing. The repertoires were released in a freely available public database intended as a resource for research on the immune response to SARS-CoV-2. The material from the prospective study consisted of cDNA or gDNA derived from T cells, B-cell-depleted T cells, or PBMCs. The samples were drawn from two sources: the first 160 participants of the ongoing ImmuneRACE study, and 950 to 1,500 subjects contributed by 6 global collaborators. What the research found in general, with its limitations: How much clinical and demographic metadata was included differed by source and by participant, and the metadata was provided uncurated.

Note on this clone: Its antigen is not yet known. Per-base quality was not reported, and no clone a single base away is much larger than it.

The collaborating institutions used their own protocols to collect whole blood in K2EDTA tubes. For TCRbeta analysis, collaborators shipped samples in one of three forms: frozen whole blood, isolated PBMCs, or DNA extracted from either of those sample types. The CDR3, from cysteine to phenylalanine, totals 17 residues. CDR3 DNA is the only sequence kept; it has 51 bases, read in frame from the first base. The germline V and J ends show losses of 3 bases and 2 bases respectively, and no gene match explains 8 bases of the junction. The germline V gene supplies CDR1 KGHDR and CDR2 SFDVKD. TCRbeta CDR3 regions were amplified from genomic DNA using the immunoSEQ Assay, a bias-controlled multiplex PCR. The study's own analysis went as follows. The number of nucleated cells in each sample was estimated by amplification of reference gene primers within the assay. To quantify the absolute abundance of each unique TCRbeta CDR3 rearrangement, sequence reads were collapsed and filtered. For each sample, productive Simpson clonality was calculated by taking the square root of Simpson's diversity index across productive rearrangements. Entries here come from immuneACCESS through TCRdb and include only in-frame sequences with V and J called. Some clones fail to appear in such tables; in the studies checked, an unresolved V gene covers under half of the shortfall, and the cause of the remainder is unknown. V and J calls and clone size are copied from that table; D and trimming were computed from the DNA. The table for this sample lists 100,000 to 150,000 clones; around 80% of them were counted only once. Around 37% of the sample belongs to the ten largest clones.

Recombination joined TRBV24-1 with TRBJ2-3; TRBD1 lines up with 9 middle nucleotides. Sequences were obtained from peripheral blood. This TCR was sampled from a man in his forties with active or convalescent COVID-19. The CDR3 is CATSDPRTGVITDTQYF. The DNA sequence reads TGTGCCACCAGTGATCCCCGGACAGGGGTTATCACAGATACGCAGTATTTT.